This note documents a single T cell receptor (beta chain) sequence. Mismatch with germline at one junction end may stem from a read error. This record belongs to a study of blood T cell repertoires in COVID-19. At the level of the study: Italy, Spain and the United States were the sources of the convalescent and acute COVID-19 samples.

Per the authors' pipeline: Researchers report that nucleated cell counts were estimated from reference gene primer amplification. TCRdb's copy holds only in-frame clones and misses some; the assay was immunoSEQ multiplex PCR. The V and J calls and clone size were taken over from that table, and D and trimming were inferred from the DNA. Counted here are fewer than 85,000 clones, approximately 90% occurring once; the ten biggest clones make up approximately 4.3%. The germline V gene encodes CDR1 SGHTA and CDR2 FQGNSA. This CDR3 is 13 amino acids long. V gene TRBV7-2 combines with J gene TRBJ1-1, with D unclear. The sample was peripheral blood. This sequence was found in a man aged 50 to 59 with active COVID-19. CDR3 bases: TGTGCCACCAGCTTAGTGGCAGGCGCTGAAGCTTTCTTT. Protein product: CATSLVAGAEAFF.